A single sample gave rise to the 20 T cell receptor beta chains below, sequenced in a study of cytomegalovirus exposure and HLA in healthy donors. In the PCR, 60 Vbeta and 13 Jbeta primers were used. Clones were sequenced by immunoSEQ multiplex PCR, and TCRdb holds only the in-frame ones, with some missing. Recorded here are around 160,000 clones; the top ten clones represent under 2%. Sequencing input: PBMCs. The receptor set was obtained from a woman aged 45-60 years in good health and CMV-seronegative.

The chain uses TRBV4-2 and TRBJ2-4; D unresolved. In germline, CDR1 is LGHNA, CDR2 YNFKEQ. The CDR3 is made up of 12 amino acids. Trimming cost V 1 base and J 6 bases, with 4 bases left between them. CDR3 nucleotides: TGTGCCAGCAGCCAAGGGAGAAACATTCAGTACTTC. This encodes CASSQGRNIQYF.

CDR3: CASSSTGVGNTIYF. CDR3 bases: TGTGCCAGCAGCAGTACAGGGGTCGGAAACACCATATATTTT. The chain carries TRBV6-1 and TRBJ1-3; 7 bases fit TRBD1. Per the germline V gene, CDR1 is MNHNS and CDR2 is SASEGT. The CDR3 consists of 14 residues. Trimming took 6 bases from V and 4 from J; bases not matched to a gene: 6.

The CDR3 sequence is CASSVDPSGDYEQYF. CDR3 coding DNA: TGTGCCAGCAGCGTAGACCCTAGCGGGGACTACGAGCAGTACTTC. The gene calls are TRBV9 and TRBJ2-7; 9 positions agree with TRBD2. Per the germline V gene, CDR1 is SGDLS and CDR2 is YYNGEE. The trim removed 0 bases at V and 3 bases at J, leaving 4 bases unmatched. This CDR3 has 15 amino acids.

The chain couples TRBV30 to TRBJ2-5; tentatively, D is TRBD1 (6 bases). The J call could be wrong; TRBJ2-7 is a better fit for the DNA end. Germline V CDR1 and CDR2: GTSNPN, SVGIG (reference sequence). The CDR3 is 13 residues long. As DNA, the CDR3 is TGTGCCTGGAGGAACAGGGTATCCTACGAGCAGTACTTC. Amino acid sequence: CAWRNRVSYEQYF.

The chain is built from TRBV30 and TRBJ2-3; maybe TRBD2 (5 bases). V was clipped by 3 bases and J by 0 bases, with 16 bases between them. The CDR3 extends over 16 amino acids. In germline, CDR1 is GTSNPN, CDR2 SVGIG (reference sequence). For the CDR3, the DNA is TGTGCCTGGAGCCTAGGATGGAGAGGGAGCACAGATACGCAGTATTTT. It encodes CAWSLGWRGSTDTQYF. Full variable domain (remainder filled in from reference TRBV30 and TRBJ2-3): SQTIHQWPATLVQPVGSPLSLECTVEGTSNPNLYWYRQAAGRGLQLLFYSVGIGQISSEVPQNLSASRPQDRQFILSSKKLLLSDSGFYLCAWSLGWRGSTDTQYFGPGTRLTVL.

The rearrangement links TRBV6-5 to TRBJ2-1; no definite D call. V was shortened by 2 bases and J by 10 bases, with 6 bases between the two germline ends. Per germline, CDR1 MNHEY and CDR2 SVGAGI. This CDR3 has 11 residues. The CDR3 protein is CASSYEREQFF. The CDR3 nucleotides read TGTGCCAGCAGTTACGAGCGCGAGCAGTTCTTC.

The chain couples TRBV28 to TRBJ1-2; D is possibly TRBD1 (6 bases). The CDR3 consists of 17 residues. Trimming removed 2 bases from V and 5 bases from J, with 21 bases in between. Germline V gives CDR1 MDHEN, CDR2 SYDVKM. The DNA of the CDR3 is TGTGCCAGCAGTTTAGTGGGCAGTCGGGACAACTTATATGGCTACACCTTC. It is translated as CASSLVGSRDNLYGYTF.

V and J are TRBV19 and TRBJ1-4, with 7 bases matching TRBD1. The J segment lost 8 bases and the V segment lost 4 bases, leaving 7 bases of the junction unmatched. The germline V gene has CDR1 LNHDA and CDR2 SQIVND (reference sequence). The CDR3 covers 14 residues. The CDR3 DNA reads TGTGCCAGTAGTACCCGGGACAGTTGGGAAAAACTGTTTTTT. Protein: CASSTRDSWEKLFF.

The chain combines TRBV6-5 with TRBJ1-4, with 7 bases that match TRBD1. CDR3 length equals 15 residues. V shed 6 bases and J 5 bases; nucleotides not matched to a gene: 9. Germline V gene sequence: CDR1 MNHEY, CDR2 SVGAGI. As DNA, the CDR3 is TGTGCCAGCAGATTCGGACAGGCATGGAATGAAAAACTGTTTTTT. Amino acids: CASRFGQAWNEKLFF.

V and J are TRBV7-2 and TRBJ2-5; D unclear. The CDR3 spans 15 residues. The ends were cut back, 2 bases at V and 4 bases at J, with 14 bases in the middle. Germline V gives CDR1 SGHTA, CDR2 FQGNSA. CDR3 loop: CASSLSPGRPETQYF. The CDR3 bases are TGTGCCAGCAGCTTAAGTCCTGGCAGGCCAGAGACCCAGTACTTC. The full variable domain, in which reference TRBV7-2 and TRBJ2-5 provide the parts outside the CDR3, is GAGVSQSPSNKVTEKGKDVELRCDPISGHTALYWYRQSLGQGLEFLIYFQGNSAPDKSGLPSDRFSAERTGGSVSTLTIQRTQQEDSAVYLCASSLSPGRPETQYFGPGTRLLVL.

V gene TRBV5-6 combines with J gene TRBJ1-1; 7 nucleotides match TRBD1. Per germline, CDR1 SGHDT and CDR2 YYEEEE. The CDR3 contains 15 residues. With V trimmed by 5 bases and J by 2 bases, 9 bases remained unmatched. The CDR3, as DNA: TGTGCCAGCAGTTCTATGACAGGGACCAACACTGAAGCTTTCTTT. Translation: CASSSMTGTNTEAFF.

The chain employs TRBV5-6 and TRBJ2-1, with 8 positions matching TRBD1. Germline V gene data show CDR1 as SGHDT and CDR2 as YYEEEE. The CDR3 runs 15 residues. V shed 0 bases and J 5 bases; nucleotides not matched to a gene: 4. The CDR3 DNA is TGTGCCAGCAGCTTGGACGGCAGGGGGCACAATGAGCAGTTCTTC. Its protein product is CASSLDGRGHNEQFF.

V gene TRBV28 combines with J gene TRBJ1-6; a possible D gene is TRBD1 (6 bases). V was shortened by 9 bases and J by 8 bases, with 14 bases between the two germline ends. The CDR3 length is 13 residues. CDR1 is MDHEN, CDR2 SYDVKM, per germline. The CDR3 reads CASRGQRDSPLHF. DNA of the CDR3: TGTGCCAGTAGAGGACAGCGTGATTCACCCCTCCACTTT.

This chain connects TRBV9 to TRBJ2-7; D is possibly TRBD2 (6 bases). Germline V gene data show CDR1 as SGDLS and CDR2 as YYNGEE. V was shortened by 0 bases and J by 1 base, with 11 bases between the two germline ends. The CDR3 spans 15 residues. The CDR3: CASSVAAGGSYEQYF. The CDR3 DNA reads TGTGCCAGCAGCGTAGCTGCAGGAGGGTCCTACGAGCAGTACTTC. Drawing the rest from reference TRBV9 and TRBJ2-7, the complete variable domain is DSGVTQTPKHLITATGQRVTLRCSPRSGDLSVYWYQQSLDQGLQFLIQYYNGEERAKGNILERFSAQQFPDLHSELNLSSLELGDSALYFCASSVAAGGSYEQYFGPGTRLTVT.

V is TRBV19 and J is TRBJ1-1; TRBD1 aligns across 8 bases. The CDR3 is made up of 14 amino acids. The V gene end was trimmed by 7 bases and the J gene end by 4 bases; junction bases not matched to a gene: 8. Per germline, CDR1 LNHDA and CDR2 SQIVND (reference sequence). The CDR3 DNA sequence: TGTGCCAGTACCACAGGGGGGTCGAGCACTGAAGCTTTCTTT. Its protein is CASTTGGSSTEAFF.

The rearrangement links TRBV6-6 to TRBJ1-6, with 8 positions matching TRBD1. CDR1 and CDR2 from the germline V gene are MNHNY and SVGAGI (reference sequence). The CDR3 has 14 residues. V was pared by 4 bases and J by 8 bases, with 4 bases of the junction left unmatched. The CDR3 spells CASSSSTGDSPLHF. CDR3 in DNA: TGTGCCAGCAGTTCCTCGACAGGGGATTCACCCCTCCACTTT.

The chain combines TRBV5-4 with TRBJ2-7, with 10 bases fitting TRBD2. V shed 1 base, J shed 6 bases, and the junction held 7 bases outside the gene matches. The CDR3 has 15 residues. Germline CDR1 SGHNT, CDR2 YYREEE (reference sequence). The CDR3 region is CASSLKAGGPGEQYF. In DNA form, the CDR3 reads TGTGCCAGCAGCTTGAAAGCGGGAGGGCCGGGCGAGCAGTACTTC.

The rearrangement uses TRBV14 and TRBJ2-5; tentative D call: TRBD2 (5 bases). This CDR3 spans 13 amino acids. Trimming took 2 bases from V and 7 from J, leaving 11 bases between them. The germline V gene has CDR1 SGHDN and CDR2 FVKESK. CDR3 DNA sequence: TGTGCCAGCAGCCAACCTAGCCCCGGGACCCAGTACTTC. Translated, it gives CASSQPSPGTQYF.

J is TRBJ1-6 and V is TRBV6-1; D is unresolved. Trimming shortened V by 1 base and J by 8 bases, and 6 bases separated the two germline ends. The CDR3 runs 13 residues. CDR1 is MNHNS and CDR2 is SASEGT in the germline V gene. The CDR3 nucleotides are TGTGCCAGCAGTGAAGAGAGGGATTCACCCCTCCACTTT. Residues: CASSEERDSPLHF.

The rearrangement joins TRBV30 to TRBJ1-4; D ambiguous. The germline V gene has CDR1 GTSNPN and CDR2 SVGIG (reference sequence). Trimming pared 0 bases from V and 0 bases from J, leaving 2 bases between. CDR3 length: 13 amino acids. CDR3 bases: TGTGCCTGGAGTGTTACAACTAATGAAAAACTGTTTTTT. The encoded protein is CAWSVTTNEKLFF.